This paragraph covers one T cell receptor beta chain sequence. These data originate in a study of shared clonotypes between healthy human individuals. The CDR3 consists of 15 residues. Trimming took 5 bases from V and 0 from J, leaving 11 bases between them. CDR1 and CDR2 (germline): MDHEN, SYDVKM. Clones were sequenced by immunoSEQ multiplex PCR, and TCRdb holds only the in-frame ones, with some missing. The sample has 2.5 million or so clones, around 90% seen once; the top ten hold around 0.14%. This receptor was taken from a man aged 18 to 30 in good health. This chain joins TRBV28 and TRBJ2-1, with D maybe TRBD2 (6 bases). Specimen: naive CD4+ T cells sorted from blood. Subset defined: CD45RA+ positively selected. The CDR3 spells CASSGGVSSYNEQFF. CDR3 coding DNA: TGTGCCAGCAGTGGCGGGGTGAGCTCCTACAATGAGCAGTTCTTC.